This TCR beta chain was sequenced in a study of vaccination and CD4 T cells after COVID-19. Treatment reported: roughly 10-day PBMC culture with coronavirus spike peptide pools or control peptides (ViraFEST assay). The assay that was used to sequence DNA from cultured CD4+ T cells was the Oncomine TCR Beta short-read assay. TCRdb recomputed calls from the PCR reads with MiXCR, one row per CDR3 protein. This table holds over 10,000 distinct CDR3 sequences, 40% to 50% found once. The CDR3 sequence is 15 residues long. In germline, CDR1 is MNHEY, CDR2 SVGAGI. Trimming at V came to 0 bases and at J to 2 bases, leaving 2 bases not matched to a gene. This clonotype turned up a few times. No antigen is known for it.

The chain is built from TRBV6-5 and TRBJ1-2; 8 positions agree with TRBD1. The source material was CD4+ T cells from blood, cultured in vitro. The origin of this receptor is a human donor who had recovered from COVID-19. The CDR3 DNA reads TGTGCCAGCAGTTACTCCCAGGGGGCGAACTATGGCTACACCTTC. It is translated as CASSYSQGANYGYTF.